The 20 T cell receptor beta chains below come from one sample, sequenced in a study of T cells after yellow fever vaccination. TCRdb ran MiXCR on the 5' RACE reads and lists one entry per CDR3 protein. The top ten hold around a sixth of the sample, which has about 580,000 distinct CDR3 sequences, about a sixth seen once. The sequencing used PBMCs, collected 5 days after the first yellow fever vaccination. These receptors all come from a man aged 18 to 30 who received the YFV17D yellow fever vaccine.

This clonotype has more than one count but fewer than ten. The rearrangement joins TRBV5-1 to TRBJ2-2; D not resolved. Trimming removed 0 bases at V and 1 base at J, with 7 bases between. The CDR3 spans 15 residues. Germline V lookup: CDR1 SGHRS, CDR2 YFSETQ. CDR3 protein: CASSLAAVNTGELFF. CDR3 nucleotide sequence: TGCGCCAGCAGCTTGGCCGCGGTGAACACCGGGGAGCTGTTTTTT.

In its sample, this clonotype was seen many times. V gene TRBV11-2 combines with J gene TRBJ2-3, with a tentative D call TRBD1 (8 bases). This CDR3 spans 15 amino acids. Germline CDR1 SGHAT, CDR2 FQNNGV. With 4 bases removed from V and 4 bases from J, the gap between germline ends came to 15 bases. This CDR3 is CASSSYRGRADTQYF. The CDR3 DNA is TGTGCCAGCAGCTCCTACAGGGGGAGGGCAGATACGCAGTATTTT.

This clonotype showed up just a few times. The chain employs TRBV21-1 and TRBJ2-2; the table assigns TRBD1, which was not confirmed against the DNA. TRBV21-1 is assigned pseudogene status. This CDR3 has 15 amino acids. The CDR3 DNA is TGTGCCAGCAGCTGCCCCCAGGGTACGGCCGGGGAGCTGTTTTTT. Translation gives CASSCPQGTAGELFF.

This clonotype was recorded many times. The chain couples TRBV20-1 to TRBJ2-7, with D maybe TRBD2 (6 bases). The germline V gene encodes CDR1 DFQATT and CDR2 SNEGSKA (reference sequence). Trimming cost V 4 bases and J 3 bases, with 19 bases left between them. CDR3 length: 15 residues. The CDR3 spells CSATPIIGGIYEQYF. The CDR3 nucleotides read TGCAGTGCTACCCCCATTATTGGGGGGATCTACGAGCAGTACTTC.

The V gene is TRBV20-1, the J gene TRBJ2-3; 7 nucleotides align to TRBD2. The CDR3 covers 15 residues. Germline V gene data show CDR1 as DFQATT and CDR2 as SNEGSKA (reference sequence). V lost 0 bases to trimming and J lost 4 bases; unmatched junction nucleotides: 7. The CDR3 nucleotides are TGCAGTGCTAGAGATCTCGGGGGGAACGCAGATACGCAGTATTTT. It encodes CSARDLGGNADTQYF.

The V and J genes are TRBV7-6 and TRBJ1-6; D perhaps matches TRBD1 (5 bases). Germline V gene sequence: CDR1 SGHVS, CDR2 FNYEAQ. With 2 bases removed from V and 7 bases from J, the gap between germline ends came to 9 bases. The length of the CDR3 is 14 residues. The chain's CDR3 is CASSLQGPNSPLHF. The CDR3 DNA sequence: TGTGCCAGCAGCTTACAGGGCCCCAATTCACCCCTCCACTTT. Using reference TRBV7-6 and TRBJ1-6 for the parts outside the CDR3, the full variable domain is GAGVSQSPRYKVTKRGQDVALRCDPISGHVSLYWYRQALGQGPEFLTYFNYEAQQDKSGLPNDRFSAERPEGSISTLTIQRTEQRDSAMYRCASSLQGPNSPLHFGNGTRLTVT.

The CDR3 DNA follows: TGTGCCAGCAGTTACTCTCCCAGAGATACGCAGTATTTT. This translates into CASSYSPRDTQYF. The rearrangement links TRBV6-5 to TRBJ2-3; D not certain. The germline CDR1 and CDR2 sequences are MNHEY and SVGAGI. Trimming took off 0 bases at V and 5 bases at J, with 6 bases between the two ends. The CDR3 totals 13 residues.

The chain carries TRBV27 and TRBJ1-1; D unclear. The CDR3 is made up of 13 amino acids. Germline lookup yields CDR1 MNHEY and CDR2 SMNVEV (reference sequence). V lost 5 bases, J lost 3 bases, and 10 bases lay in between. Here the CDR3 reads CASSAMVHTEAFF. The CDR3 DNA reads TGTGCCAGCAGTGCGATGGTCCACACTGAAGCTTTCTTT.

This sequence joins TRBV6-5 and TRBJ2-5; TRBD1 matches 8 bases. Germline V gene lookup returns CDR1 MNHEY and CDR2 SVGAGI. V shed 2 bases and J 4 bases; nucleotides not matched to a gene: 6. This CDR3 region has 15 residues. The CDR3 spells CASSYLDRGRETQYF. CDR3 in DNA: TGTGCCAGCAGTTACCTAGACAGGGGCCGAGAGACCCAGTACTTC.

The CDR3 DNA sequence: TGTGCCATCCCGGACAGTTATAGCAATCAGCCCCAGCATTTT. Amino acids: CAIPDSYSNQPQHF. This chain links TRBV10-3 with TRBJ1-5; possibly TRBD1 for D (6 bases). Germline V gene sequence: CDR1 ENHRY, CDR2 SYGVKD. V gave up 8 bases and J gave up 0 bases, with 11 bases separating them. CDR3 length: 14 amino acids.

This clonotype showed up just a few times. In DNA form, the CDR3 reads TGCGCCAGCAGCCCGAGGGACCTGTCCTACGAGCAGTACTTC. Its protein is CASSPRDLSYEQYF. This chain joins TRBV5-1 and TRBJ2-7, with D tentatively TRBD1 or TRBD2 (5 bases each). The CDR3 loop spans 14 amino acids. Germline V gene data show CDR1 as SGHRS and CDR2 as YFSETQ. The germline V and J ends were trimmed by 4 bases and 1 base, with 12 bases remaining between them.

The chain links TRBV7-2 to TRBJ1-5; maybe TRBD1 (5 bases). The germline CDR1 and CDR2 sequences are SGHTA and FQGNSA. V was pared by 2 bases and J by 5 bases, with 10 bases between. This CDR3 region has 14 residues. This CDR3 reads CASSLIAGDQPQHF. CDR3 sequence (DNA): TGTGCCAGCAGCTTAATTGCGGGGGATCAGCCCCAGCATTTT.

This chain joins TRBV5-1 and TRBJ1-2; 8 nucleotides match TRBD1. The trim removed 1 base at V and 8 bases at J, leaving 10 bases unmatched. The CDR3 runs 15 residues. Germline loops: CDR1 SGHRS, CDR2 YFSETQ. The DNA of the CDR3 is TGCGCCAGCAGCTTGTCCCCTCAGGGGGCGGAAGGCTACACCTTC. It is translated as CASSLSPQGAEGYTF.

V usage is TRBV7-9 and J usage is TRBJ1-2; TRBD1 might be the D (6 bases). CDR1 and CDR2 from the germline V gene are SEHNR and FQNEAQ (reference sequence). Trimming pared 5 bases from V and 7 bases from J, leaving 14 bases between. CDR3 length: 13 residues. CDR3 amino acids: CASSPVGGSGYTF. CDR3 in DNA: TGTGCCAGCAGCCCAGTGGGGGGCAGTGGCTACACCTTC.

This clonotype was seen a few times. The CDR3 loop reads CASSQRDSPEAFF. The CDR3 DNA reads as TGTGCCAGCAGTCAACGGGACAGCCCTGAAGCTTTCTTT. This chain joins TRBV6-6 and TRBJ1-1; 7 nucleotides match TRBD1. V trimming: 5 bases; J trimming: 6 bases; junction bases outside the gene matches: 6. There are 13 residues in the CDR3. Germline values: CDR1 MNHNY, CDR2 SVGAGI (reference sequence).

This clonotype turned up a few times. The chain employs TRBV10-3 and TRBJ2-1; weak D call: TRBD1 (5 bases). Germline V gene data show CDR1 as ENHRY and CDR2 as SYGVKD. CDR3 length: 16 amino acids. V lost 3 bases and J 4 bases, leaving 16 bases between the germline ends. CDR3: CAISDGLGAAYNEQFF. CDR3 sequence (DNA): TGTGCCATCAGTGACGGCTTAGGGGCCGCTTACAATGAGCAGTTCTTC.

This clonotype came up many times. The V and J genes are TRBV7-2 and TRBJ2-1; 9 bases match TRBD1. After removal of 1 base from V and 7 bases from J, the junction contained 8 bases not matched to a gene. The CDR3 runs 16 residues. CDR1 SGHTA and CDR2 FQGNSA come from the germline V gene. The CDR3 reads CASSLVGTGFANEQFF. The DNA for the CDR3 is TGTGCCAGCAGCTTAGTAGGGACAGGGTTTGCGAATGAGCAGTTCTTC.

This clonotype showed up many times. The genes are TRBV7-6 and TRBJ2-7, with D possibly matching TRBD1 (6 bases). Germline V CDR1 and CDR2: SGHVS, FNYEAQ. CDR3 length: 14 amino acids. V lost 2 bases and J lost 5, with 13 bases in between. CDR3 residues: CASSLTGPGNEQYF. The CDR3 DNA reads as TGTGCCAGCAGCTTAACAGGGCCGGGGAACGAGCAGTACTTC.

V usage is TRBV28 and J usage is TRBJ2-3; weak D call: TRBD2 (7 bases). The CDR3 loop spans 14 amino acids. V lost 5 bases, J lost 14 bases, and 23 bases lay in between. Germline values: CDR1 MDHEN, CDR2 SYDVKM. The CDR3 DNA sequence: TGTGCCAGCAGTCCCACGGGGGCTAGCGGTGGGTGGTATTTT. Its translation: CASSPTGASGGWYF.

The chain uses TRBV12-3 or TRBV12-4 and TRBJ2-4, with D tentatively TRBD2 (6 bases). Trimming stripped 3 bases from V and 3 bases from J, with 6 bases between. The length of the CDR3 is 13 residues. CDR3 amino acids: CASSFGGKNIQYF. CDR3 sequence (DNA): TGTGCCAGCAGTTTCGGGGGCAAAAACATTCAGTACTTC.